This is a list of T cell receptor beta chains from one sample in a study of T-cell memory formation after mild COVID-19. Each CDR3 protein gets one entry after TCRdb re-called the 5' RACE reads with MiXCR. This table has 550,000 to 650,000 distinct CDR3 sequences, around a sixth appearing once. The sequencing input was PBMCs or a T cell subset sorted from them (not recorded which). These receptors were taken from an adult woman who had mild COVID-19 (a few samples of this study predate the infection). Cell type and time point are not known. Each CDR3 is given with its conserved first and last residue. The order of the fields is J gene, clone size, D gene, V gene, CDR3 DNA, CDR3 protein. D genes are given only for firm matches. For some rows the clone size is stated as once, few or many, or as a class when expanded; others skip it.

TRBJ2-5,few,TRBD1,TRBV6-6,TGTGCCAGCAGTTACTCAACGACAGGGGGGCGAGAGACCCAGTACTTC,CASSYSTTGGRETQYF
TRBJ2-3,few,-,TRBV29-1,TGCAGCGTTGGGGCGGGGTGGACAGATACGCAGTATTTT,CSVGAGWTDTQYF
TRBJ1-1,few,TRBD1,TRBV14,TGTGCCAGCAGCAACAGGGGGCGCGGCACTGAAGCTTTCTTT,CASSNRGRGTEAFF
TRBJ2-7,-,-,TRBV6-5,TGTGCCAGCAGTCCGGTTCCGACGGGCGACACCTACGAGCAGTACTTC,CASSPVPTGDTYEQYF
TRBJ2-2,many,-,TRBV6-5,TGTGCCAGCAGTTACTCACGACTAGGCCCCGGGGAGCTGTTTTTT,CASSYSRLGPGELFF
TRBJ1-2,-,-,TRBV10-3,TGTGCCATCTCCCCCGGGGGGGAGAACTATGGCTACACCTTC,CAISPGGENYGYTF
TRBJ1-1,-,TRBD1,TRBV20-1,TGCAGTGCGGACAGGGAGAACACTGAAGCTTTCTTT,CSADRENTEAFF
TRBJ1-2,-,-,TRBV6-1,TGTGCCAGCAGTGAGAACGGGGACTATGGCTACACCTTC,CASSENGDYGYTF
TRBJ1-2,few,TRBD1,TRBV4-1,TGCGCCAGCAGCCCCCGCGGACAGGATAACTATGGCTACACCTTC,CASSPRGQDNYGYTF
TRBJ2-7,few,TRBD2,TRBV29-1,TGCAGCGTGCAAACTAGCGGGAGCCCCTACGAGCAGTACTTC,CSVQTSGSPYEQYF
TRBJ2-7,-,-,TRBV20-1,TGCAGTGCACTATTTAGGAGCTCCTACGAGCAGTACTTC,CSALFRSSYEQYF
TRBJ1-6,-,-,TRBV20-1,TGCAGTGCTAGAGATCCCGGGAGCATCCCCCTCCACTTT,CSARDPGSIPLHF
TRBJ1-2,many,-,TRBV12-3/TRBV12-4,TGTGCCAGCAGCCTTACAGGGTATGGAGGCTACACCTTC,CASSLTGYGGYTF
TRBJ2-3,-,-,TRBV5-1,TGCGCCAGCAGCTTGGAGGGCGGGAGCACAGATACGCAGTATTTT,CASSLEGGSTDTQYF
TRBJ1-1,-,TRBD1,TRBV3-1,TGTGCCAGCAGATCGACAGGGAGGACTGAAGCTTTCTTT,CASRSTGRTEAFF
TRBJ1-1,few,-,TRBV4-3,TGCGCCAGCAGCCAAGACTGGAATAAAGCTTTCTTT,CASSQDWNKAFF
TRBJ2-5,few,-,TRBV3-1,TGTGCCAGCAGCCTCTCACGGGCGGCCCAGTACTTC,CASSLSRAAQYF
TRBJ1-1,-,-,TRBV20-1,TGCAGTGCTAGAGATTTCGAGACAGCGAACACTGAAGCTTTCTTT,CSARDFETANTEAFF
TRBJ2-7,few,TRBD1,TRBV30,TGTGCCTGGGGGACAGGGGGCAAAGGCTCCTACGAGCAGTACTTC,CAWGTGGKGSYEQYF
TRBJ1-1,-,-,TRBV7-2,TGTGCCAGCAGCTTCCAGTTGGCGCAGAGGACTGAAGCTTTCTTT,CASSFQLAQRTEAFF
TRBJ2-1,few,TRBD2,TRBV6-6,TGTGCCAGCAGAACGTCGGGACTAGCGGACAATGAGCAGTTCTTC,CASRTSGLADNEQFF
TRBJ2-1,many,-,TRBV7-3,TGTGCCAGCAGCTTAATAGAAAATGAGCAGTTCTTC,CASSLIENEQFF
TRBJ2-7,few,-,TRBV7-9,TGTGCCAGCAGCTTAGGAGTAGACGAGCAGTACTTC,CASSLGVDEQYF
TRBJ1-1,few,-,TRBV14,TGTGCCAGCAGCCAAATCGGACCGACAGATGAAGCTTTCTTT,CASSQIGPTDEAFF
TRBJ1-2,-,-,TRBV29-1,TGCAGCGCCCGAAGCGGGTCGGTTAACTATGGCTACACCTTC,CSARSGSVNYGYTF
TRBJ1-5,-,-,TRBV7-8,TGTGCCAGCAGCACTCTCGTAGGTGTTGAGGCCCAGCATTTT,CASSTLVGVEAQHF
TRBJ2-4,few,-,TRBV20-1,TGCAGTGCCTCGCAGGGAACGGCCAAAAACATTCAGTACTTC,CSASQGTAKNIQYF
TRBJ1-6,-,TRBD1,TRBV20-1,TGCAGTGCTAGAGATCCGACAGGGTCTAATTCACCCCTCCACTTT,CSARDPTGSNSPLHF
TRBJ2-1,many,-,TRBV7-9,TGTGCCAGCAGCCCACCGGACTATCCCCCCTACAATGAGCAGTTCTTC,CASSPPDYPPYNEQFF
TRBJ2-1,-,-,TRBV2,TGTGCCAGCAGTGTGGACCGGCATAATGAGCAGTTCTTC,CASSVDRHNEQFF
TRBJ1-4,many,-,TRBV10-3,TGTGCCATCAACGAACCGGGGGATGAAAAACTGTTTTTT,CAINEPGDEKLFF
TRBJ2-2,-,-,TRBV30,TGTGCCTGGAGGGCGGTTTCGGGGGAGCTGTTTTTT,CAWRAVSGELFF
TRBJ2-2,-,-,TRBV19,TGTGCCAGTAGTATAGATGCAGGTTATACCGGGGAGCTGTTTTTT,CASSIDAGYTGELFF
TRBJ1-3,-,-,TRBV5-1,TGCGCCAACAAGGACCTCCGGGGTGGAAACACCATATATTTT,CANKDLRGGNTIYF
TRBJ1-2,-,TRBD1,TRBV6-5,TGTGCCAGCAGTTACGGGACAGAATATCTTCCCTATGGCTACACCTTC,CASSYGTEYLPYGYTF
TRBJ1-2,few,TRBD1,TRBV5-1,TGCGCCAGCAGCTTAGGACAGGCCCTACAGGGCTACACCTTC,CASSLGQALQGYTF
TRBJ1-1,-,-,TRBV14,TGTGCCAGCAGCACCCTGGGGGGTTACACTGAAGCTTTCTTT,CASSTLGGYTEAFF
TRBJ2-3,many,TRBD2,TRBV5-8,TGTGCCAGCAATCTAGCGGGGCCTAGCACAGATACGCAGTATTTT,CASNLAGPSTDTQYF
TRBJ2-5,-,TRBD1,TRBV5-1,TGCGCCAGCAGCAACCAGGGACAGCAAGAGACCCAGTACTTC,CASSNQGQQETQYF
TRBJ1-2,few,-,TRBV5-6,TGTGCCAGCAGCTTGGGCCGAGGGAACTATGGCTACACCTTC,CASSLGRGNYGYTF
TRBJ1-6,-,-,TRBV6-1,TGTGCCAGCACGCAGCGGAATAATTCACCCCTCCACTTT,CASTQRNNSPLHF
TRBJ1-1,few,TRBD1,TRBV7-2,TGTGCCAGCAGCTTAGGGCGACAGGGAGAAGCTGAAGCTTTCTTT,CASSLGRQGEAEAFF
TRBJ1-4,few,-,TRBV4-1,TGCGCCAGCAGCCGTGCACAGGGCGCGGAAAAACTGTTTTTT,CASSRAQGAEKLFF
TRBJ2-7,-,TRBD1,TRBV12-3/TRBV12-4,TGTGCCAGCAGTTATACAGGGGGCGCATCGTACGAGCAGTACTTC,CASSYTGGASYEQYF
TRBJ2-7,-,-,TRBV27,TGTGCCAGCAGTTTATCAGGTTGGGCAGTTAGATATGACGAGCAGTACTTC,CASSLSGWAVRYDEQYF
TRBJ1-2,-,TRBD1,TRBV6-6,TGTGCCAGCAGTTGGGACAGGACCAACTATGGCTACACCTTC,CASSWDRTNYGYTF
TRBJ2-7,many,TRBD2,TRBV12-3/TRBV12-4,TGTGCCAGCAGTAGACTAGCGGGGACGCGCGAGCAGTACTTC,CASSRLAGTREQYF
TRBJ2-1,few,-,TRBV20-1,TGCAGTGCTAGCAGTGCCTACAATGAGCAGTTCTTC,CSASSAYNEQFF
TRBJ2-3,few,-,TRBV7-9,TGTGCCAGCAGCTTAGCGGTAGGGACTGGCACAGATACGCAGTATTTT,CASSLAVGTGTDTQYF
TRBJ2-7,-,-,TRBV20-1,TGCAGTGCTAGCGTTGACGGGAGAGGTGGCGAGCAGTACTTC,CSASVDGRGGEQYF
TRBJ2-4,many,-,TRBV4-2,TGTGCCAGCAGCCAGGAGGGGACTTATGGGGACATTCAGTACTTC,CASSQEGTYGDIQYF
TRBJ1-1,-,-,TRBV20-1,TGCAGTGCTAGAGGGACAGTTCCCGAGGACACTGAAGCTTTCTTT,CSARGTVPEDTEAFF
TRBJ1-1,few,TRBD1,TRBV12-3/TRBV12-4,TGTGCCAGCAGTCGGGACAGGTCCGGGGAAGCTTTCTTT,CASSRDRSGEAFF
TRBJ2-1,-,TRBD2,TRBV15,TGTGCCACCAGCAGTGACCGTAGCGGGAGGTTCAATGAGCAGTTCTTC,CATSSDRSGRFNEQFF
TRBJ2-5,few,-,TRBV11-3,TGTGCCAGCAGCCTTTTACCGGGAGAGACCCAGTACTTC,CASSLLPGETQYF
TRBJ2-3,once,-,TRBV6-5,TGTGCCAGCCGCTATACTAGCACAGATACGCAGTATTTT,CASRYTSTDTQYF